A single sample gave rise to the 24 T cell receptor beta chains below, sequenced in a study of blood T cell repertoires in COVID-19. Clones were sequenced by immunoSEQ multiplex PCR, and TCRdb holds only the in-frame ones, with some missing. The repertoire includes 300,000 to 450,000 clones, 87% of them detected once, and more than 9% sits in the top ten. What was sequenced was peripheral blood. The receptors stem from a woman aged 25-40 years with COVID-19, enrolled during active disease.

The chain links TRBV12-1 to TRBJ1-5; TRBD1 is the table's D call and was not checked against the DNA. TRBV12-1 is designated a pseudogene. The CDR3 has 18 residues. The CDR3 sequence is CASSLWWDRGPSNQPQHF. The CDR3, as DNA: TGTGCCAGCAGCCTTTGGTGGGACAGGGGCCCTAGCAATCAGCCCCAGCATTTT.

The chain recombines TRBV30 with TRBJ1-2, with 9 bases fitting TRBD1. The CDR3 is 16 residues long. Per germline, CDR1 GTSNPN and CDR2 SVGIG (reference sequence). Trimming at V came to 7 bases and at J to 8 bases, leaving 20 bases not matched to a gene. This chain's CDR3 is CASSSWDRAQGGGYTF. DNA of the CDR3: TGTGCCTCCTCATCCTGGGACAGGGCCCAGGGAGGAGGCTACACCTTC.

This clone was counted a few times. The J gene is TRBJ2-5, the V gene TRBV4-2; 13 bases are a match to TRBD2. V shed 0 bases and J 5 bases; nucleotides not matched to a gene: 9. Looked up from germline, CDR1 is LGHNA and CDR2 is YNFKEQ. This CDR3 has 18 amino acids. CDR3 residues: CASSQELAGGAALETQYF. CDR3 sequence (DNA): TGTGCCAGCAGCCAAGAACTAGCGGGAGGGGCGGCACTGGAGACCCAGTACTTC.

The V gene is TRBV27, the J gene TRBJ2-1; 12 bases are shared with TRBD2. Germline V lookup: CDR1 MNHEY, CDR2 SMNVEV (reference sequence). V gave up 4 bases and J gave up 6 bases; unmatched junction bases: 4. This CDR3 region has 15 residues. This chain's CDR3 is CASSSGTSGSNEQFF. In nucleotides, the CDR3 is TGTGCCAGCAGTTCCGGGACTAGCGGGTCCAATGAGCAGTTCTTC.

This chain joins TRBV30 and TRBJ2-7, with 8 bases lining up with TRBD2. The CDR3 spans 12 residues. The ends lost 2 bases at V and 6 bases at J; junction bases unmatched: 3. From germline, CDR1 is GTSNPN and CDR2 SVGIG (reference sequence). CDR3 sequence: CAWSPGGVEQYF. The CDR3 nucleotides read TGTGCCTGGAGTCCCGGGGGGGTCGAGCAGTACTTC.

The V gene is TRBV18, the J gene TRBJ2-7; 7 positions match TRBD1. The J segment lost 0 bases and the V segment lost 1 base, leaving 6 bases of the junction unmatched. Germline V gene sequence: CDR1 KGHSH, CDR2 LQKENI. The CDR3 has 16 amino acids. The CDR3 sequence is CASSPRETGASYEQYF. The CDR3 region has the DNA TGTGCCAGCTCACCACGTGAAACAGGGGCCTCCTACGAGCAGTACTTC. The variable domain in full, completed from reference TRBV18 and TRBJ2-7, reads NAGVMQNPRHLVRRRGQEARLRCSPMKGHSHVYWYRQLPEEGLKFMVYLQKENIIDESGMPKERFSAEFPKEGPSILRIQQVVRGDSAAYFCASSPRETGASYEQYFGPGTRLTVT.

This chain joins TRBV30 and TRBJ1-2, with 8 bases that match TRBD1. Losses at the gene ends were 1 base for V and 7 bases for J; bases not matched to a gene: 2. Per the germline V gene, CDR1 is GTSNPN and CDR2 is SVGIG (reference sequence). The CDR3 totals 12 residues. Written as DNA, the CDR3 is TGTGCCTGGAGTGAAACAGGGGGTGGCTACACCTTC. It encodes CAWSETGGGYTF.

This chain uses TRBV2 with TRBJ2-5, with TRBD1 matching 8 bases. Germline V gene sequence: CDR1 SNHLY, CDR2 FYNNEI. The trim removed 5 bases at V and 2 bases at J, leaving 10 bases unmatched. This CDR3 is 16 amino acids long. The CDR3 here is CASSPGQGRGQETQYF. The CDR3 DNA is TGTGCCAGCAGTCCCGGACAGGGAAGGGGGCAAGAGACCCAGTACTTC.

The chain uses TRBV7-3 and TRBJ1-2; 12 bases match TRBD1. The germline V gene has CDR1 SGHTA and CDR2 FQGTGA. Losses at the gene ends were 0 bases for V and 8 bases for J; bases not matched to a gene: 13. This CDR3 spans 18 amino acids. CDR3 sequence reads: CASSLTSLTGQGARGYTF. As DNA, the CDR3 is TGTGCCAGCAGCTTAACGTCCTTAACGGGACAGGGGGCGAGGGGCTACACCTTC.

This clone came up once. V is TRBV2 and J is TRBJ2-7; a weak D match, TRBD1 (5 bases). Trimming stripped 6 bases from V and 2 bases from J, with 14 bases between. Germline CDR1 SNHLY, CDR2 FYNNEI. This CDR3 is 14 amino acids long. This chain's CDR3 is CASRGNRQTYEQYF. For the CDR3, the DNA is TGTGCCAGCAGAGGGAACAGGCAGACCTACGAGCAGTACTTC.

J is TRBJ1-1 and V is TRBV19; D possibly corresponds to TRBD1 (6 bases). V lost 7 bases and J lost 0, with 15 bases in between. Germline-derived CDR1 and CDR2 are LNHDA and SQIVND (reference sequence). This CDR3 is built from 15 residues. CDR3 DNA sequence: TGTGCCAGTAATCCGCGGACAGACCTGAACACTGAAGCTTTCTTT. Translation gives CASNPRTDLNTEAFF.

The gene calls are TRBV5-1 and TRBJ2-7; TRBD2 agrees at 13 bases. Germline V gene data show CDR1 as SGHRS and CDR2 as YFSETQ. The trim removed 4 bases at V and 1 base at J, leaving 5 bases unmatched. The length of the CDR3 is 16 residues. For the CDR3, the DNA is TGCGCCAGCAGCGCGGGACTAGCGGGAATGTCCTACGAGCAGTACTTC. Translating it yields CASSAGLAGMSYEQYF.

The V gene is TRBV19, the J gene TRBJ1-5; D unclear. The CDR3 extends over 12 amino acids. Germline CDR1 LNHDA, CDR2 SQIVND (reference sequence). V shed 8 bases and J shed 5 bases, with 10 bases lying between them. The CDR3 nucleotides read TGTGCCAGTGGCGGGTTGGATCAGCCCCAGCATTTT. Translation: CASGGLDQPQHF.

The count of this clone is one. V is TRBV18 and J is TRBJ2-5; 7 bases map to TRBD2. Losses at the gene ends were 5 bases for V and 1 base for J; bases not matched to a gene: 7. The CDR3 extends over 15 amino acids. Germline loops: CDR1 KGHSH, CDR2 LQKENI. CDR3: CASSALLAAQETQYF. The CDR3 DNA reads as TGTGCCAGCTCAGCCCTTCTAGCGGCCCAAGAGACCCAGTACTTC.

This clone was observed a handful of times. The J gene is TRBJ1-6, the V gene TRBV10-3; 9 bases agree with TRBD1. The CDR3 is 15 amino acids. Looked up from germline, CDR1 is ENHRY and CDR2 is SYGVKD. The junction had 13 bases not matched to a gene; V was cut back by 10 bases and J by 9 bases. The CDR3 here is CATTSRDREVSPLHF. The CDR3 DNA sequence: TGTGCCACCACAAGCCGGGACAGGGAAGTTTCACCCCTCCACTTT.

The chain recombines TRBV29-1 with TRBJ1-4, with D hard to call. Germline-derived CDR1 and CDR2 are SQVTM and ANQGSEA. Trimming removed 5 bases from V and 1 base from J, with 11 bases in between. CDR3 length equals 14 residues. CDR3 bases: TGCAGCGTTCGAGCAGGCGTAACTAATGAAAAACTGTTTTTT. Protein sequence: CSVRAGVTNEKLFF.

In its sample, this clone was seen a few times. The rearrangement joins TRBV2 to TRBJ1-2, with D unresolved. Germline V gives CDR1 SNHLY, CDR2 FYNNEI. The V end lost 3 bases, the J end lost 3 bases, and 8 bases lay between the germline ends. The CDR3 has 13 residues. The CDR3 loop reads CASSDPADYGYTF. In DNA form, the CDR3 reads TGTGCCAGCAGTGACCCCGCGGACTATGGCTACACCTTC.

The chain joins TRBV7-2 to TRBJ2-7, with D tentatively TRBD1 (5 bases). The germline gives CDR1 SGHTA, CDR2 FQGNSA. Trimming pared 5 bases from V and 6 bases from J, leaving 14 bases between. The CDR3 runs 13 residues. The CDR3 DNA reads TGTGCCAGCAGCCCCGACAGTTTTCGCGAGCAGTACTTC. Residues: CASSPDSFREQYF.

This clone was seen only once. This chain uses TRBV6-6 with TRBJ1-2; D is uncertain. CDR3 length equals 12 residues. The V and J ends lost 7 bases and 2 bases respectively, with 8 bases between them. Per the germline V gene, CDR1 is MNHNY and CDR2 is SVGAGI (reference sequence). The CDR3 spells CASNRGNYGYTF. In DNA form, the CDR3 reads TGTGCCAGCAACCGAGGGAACTATGGCTACACCTTC.

The chain links TRBV2 to TRBJ2-3, with D possibly being TRBD2 (8 bases). Deletions cut 6 bases from V and 0 bases from J, with 19 bases between. The germline CDR1 and CDR2 sequences are SNHLY and FYNNEI. The length of the CDR3 is 17 residues. CDR3 loop: CASSRGGLAGSTDTQYF. CDR3 sequence (DNA): TGTGCCAGCAGCAGGGGGGGGCTAGCGGGCAGCACAGATACGCAGTATTTT.

The CDR3 spells CASSLRGGTEKLFF. For the CDR3, the DNA is TGTGCCAGCAGTTTACGAGGGGGTACGGAAAAACTGTTTTTT. J is TRBJ1-4 and V is TRBV27; D possibly corresponds to TRBD1 (6 bases). There are 14 residues in the CDR3. The germline V gene has CDR1 MNHEY and CDR2 SMNVEV (reference sequence). Trimming took 2 bases from V and 8 from J, leaving 12 bases between them. The whole variable domain, remainder taken from reference TRBV27 and TRBJ1-4, is EAQVTQNPRYLITVTGKKLTVTCSQNMNHEYMSWYRQDPGLGLRQIYYSMNVEVTDKGDVPEGYKVSRKEKRNFPLILESPSPNQTSLYFCASSLRGGTEKLFFGSGTQLSVL.

This sequence joins TRBV18 and TRBJ1-2, with a possible D match to TRBD1 (5 bases). The V gene lost 6 bases and the J gene lost 5 bases, with 19 bases spanning the gap. This CDR3 spans 15 amino acids. Germline CDR1 is KGHSH and CDR2 is LQKENI. CDR3 DNA: TGTGCCAGCTCCCCGTCTGAGGCAGGGTCGTATGGCTACACCTTC. Protein sequence: CASSPSEAGSYGYTF.

The gene calls are TRBV10-3 and TRBJ1-2; 11 nucleotides line up with TRBD1. The CDR3 sequence is 14 residues long. Germline trimming cut 10 bases from V and 7 bases from J; bases unmatched to any gene: 11. Looked up from germline, CDR1 is ENHRY and CDR2 is SYGVKD. CDR3 DNA sequence: TGTGCCACCAAAACAGGACAGGGGGCGCGTGGCTACACCTTC. Amino acid sequence: CATKTGQGARGYTF.

The V call is TRBV4-2, the J call TRBJ2-3, with 14 bases aligning to TRBD2. The CDR3 covers 18 residues. V lost 1 base and J lost 3; bases outside the gene matches: 6. Germline V lookup: CDR1 LGHNA, CDR2 YNFKEQ. The CDR3 nucleotides read TGTGCCAGCAGCCAAGGGGGACTAGCGGGGGTAGGGACAGATACGCAGTATTTT. Translating it yields CASSQGGLAGVGTDTQYF.